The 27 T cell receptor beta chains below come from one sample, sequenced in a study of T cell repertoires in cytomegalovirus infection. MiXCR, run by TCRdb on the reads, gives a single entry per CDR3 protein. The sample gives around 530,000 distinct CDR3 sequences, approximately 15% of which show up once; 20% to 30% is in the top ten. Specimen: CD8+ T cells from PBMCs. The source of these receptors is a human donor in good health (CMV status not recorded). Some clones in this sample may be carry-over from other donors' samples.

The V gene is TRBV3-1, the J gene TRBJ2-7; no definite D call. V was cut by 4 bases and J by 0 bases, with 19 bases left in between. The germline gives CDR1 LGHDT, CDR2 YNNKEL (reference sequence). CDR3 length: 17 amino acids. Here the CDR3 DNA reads TGTGCCAGCAGCCTCCGGACCTTCCTCGAGAGCTCCTACGAGCAGTACTTC. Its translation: CASSLRTFLESSYEQYF.

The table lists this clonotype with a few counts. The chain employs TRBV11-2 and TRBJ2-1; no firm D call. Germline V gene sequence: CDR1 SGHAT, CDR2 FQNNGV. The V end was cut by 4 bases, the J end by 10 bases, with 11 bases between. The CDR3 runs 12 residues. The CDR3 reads CASSSTVMEQFF. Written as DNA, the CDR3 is TGTGCCAGCAGCTCGACGGTTATGGAGCAGTTCTTC.

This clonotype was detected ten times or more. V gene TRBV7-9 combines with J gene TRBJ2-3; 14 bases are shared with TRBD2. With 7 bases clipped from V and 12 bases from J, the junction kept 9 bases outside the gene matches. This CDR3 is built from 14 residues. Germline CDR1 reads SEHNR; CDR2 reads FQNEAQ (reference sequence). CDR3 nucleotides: TGTGCCAGCACCTCGGGACTAGCGGGGGACTCACAGTATTTT. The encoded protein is CASTSGLAGDSQYF.

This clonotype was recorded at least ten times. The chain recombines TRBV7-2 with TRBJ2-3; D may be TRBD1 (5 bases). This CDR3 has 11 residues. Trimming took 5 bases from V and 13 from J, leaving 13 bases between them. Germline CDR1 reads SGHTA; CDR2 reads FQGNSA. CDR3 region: CASSQRGHKYF. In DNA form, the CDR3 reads TGTGCCAGCAGCCAGAGAGGACATAAGTATTTT.

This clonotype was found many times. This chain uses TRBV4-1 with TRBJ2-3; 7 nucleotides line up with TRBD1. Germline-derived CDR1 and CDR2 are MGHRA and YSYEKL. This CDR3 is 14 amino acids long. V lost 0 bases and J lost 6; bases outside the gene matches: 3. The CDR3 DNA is TGCGCCAGCAGCCAAGAAGGGGGCGCGGATACGCAGTATTTT. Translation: CASSQEGGADTQYF.

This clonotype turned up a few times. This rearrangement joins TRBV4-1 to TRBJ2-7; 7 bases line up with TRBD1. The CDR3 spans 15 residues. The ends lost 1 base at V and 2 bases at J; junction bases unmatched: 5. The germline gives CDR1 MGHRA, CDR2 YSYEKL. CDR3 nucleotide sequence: TGCGCCAGCAGCCAAGCCGCGACAGGGACCTACGAGCAGTACTTC. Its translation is CASSQAATGTYEQYF.

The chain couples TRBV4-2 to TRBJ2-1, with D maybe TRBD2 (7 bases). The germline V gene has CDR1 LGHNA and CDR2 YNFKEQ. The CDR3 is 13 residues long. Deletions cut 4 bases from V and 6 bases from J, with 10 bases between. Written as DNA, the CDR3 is TGTGCCAGCAGCCGGGGGGGCCGCAATGAGCAGTTCTTC. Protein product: CASSRGGRNEQFF.

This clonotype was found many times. The CDR3: CASSGGTLDSPLHF. CDR3 nucleotide sequence: TGTGCCAGCAGCGGCGGGACCTTGGATTCACCCCTCCACTTT. This rearrangement joins TRBV12-3 or TRBV12-4 to TRBJ1-6; D might be TRBD1 (5 bases). The V and J ends lost 6 bases and 8 bases respectively, with 14 bases between them. The CDR3 totals 14 residues.

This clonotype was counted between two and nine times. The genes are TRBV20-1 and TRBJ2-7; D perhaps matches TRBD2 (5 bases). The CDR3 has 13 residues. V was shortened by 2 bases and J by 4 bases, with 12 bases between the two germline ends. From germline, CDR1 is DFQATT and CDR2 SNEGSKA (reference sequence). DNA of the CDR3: TGCAGTGCTAGACCACGGGATACATACGAGCAGTACTTC. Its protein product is CSARPRDTYEQYF.

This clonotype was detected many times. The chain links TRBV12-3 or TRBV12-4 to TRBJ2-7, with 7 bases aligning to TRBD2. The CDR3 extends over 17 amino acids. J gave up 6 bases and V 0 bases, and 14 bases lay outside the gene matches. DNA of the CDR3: TGTGCCAGCAGTTTAGCCGTTCGGCTAGCGGTAGGTGGCGAGCAGTACTTC. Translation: CASSLAVRLAVGGEQYF.

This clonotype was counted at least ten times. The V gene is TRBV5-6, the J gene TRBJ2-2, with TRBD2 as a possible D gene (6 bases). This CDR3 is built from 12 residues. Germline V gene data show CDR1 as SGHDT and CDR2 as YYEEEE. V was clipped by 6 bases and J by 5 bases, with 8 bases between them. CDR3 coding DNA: TGTGCCAGCATCGGGGGTACCGGGGAGCTGTTTTTT. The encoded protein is CASIGGTGELFF.

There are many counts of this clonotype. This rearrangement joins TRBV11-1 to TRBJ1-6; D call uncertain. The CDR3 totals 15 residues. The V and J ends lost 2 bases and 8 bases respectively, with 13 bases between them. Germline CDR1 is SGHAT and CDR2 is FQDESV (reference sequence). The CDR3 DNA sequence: TGTGCCAGCAGCTTAAGCACGGGCGCGGATTCACCCCTCCACTTT. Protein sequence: CASSLSTGADSPLHF.

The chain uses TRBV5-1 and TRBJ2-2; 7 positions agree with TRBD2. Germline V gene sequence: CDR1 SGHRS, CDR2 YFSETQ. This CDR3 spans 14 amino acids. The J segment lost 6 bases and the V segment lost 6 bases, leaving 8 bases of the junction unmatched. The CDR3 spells CASMTGGVPGELFF. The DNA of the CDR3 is TGCGCCAGCATGACTGGGGGGGTGCCCGGGGAGCTGTTTTTT. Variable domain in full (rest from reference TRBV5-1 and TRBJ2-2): KAGVTQTPRYLIKTRGQQVTLSCSPISGHRSVSWYQQTPGQGLQFLFEYFSETQRNKGNFPGRFSGRQFSNSRSEMNVSTLELGDSALYLCASMTGGVPGELFFGEGSRLTVL.

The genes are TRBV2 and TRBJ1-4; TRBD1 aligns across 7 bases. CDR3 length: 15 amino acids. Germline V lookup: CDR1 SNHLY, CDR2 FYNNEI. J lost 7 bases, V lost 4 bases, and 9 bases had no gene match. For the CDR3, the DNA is TGTGCCAGCAGTGGGGGCACAGGGGAGAGTGAAAAACTGTTTTTT. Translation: CASSGGTGESEKLFF.

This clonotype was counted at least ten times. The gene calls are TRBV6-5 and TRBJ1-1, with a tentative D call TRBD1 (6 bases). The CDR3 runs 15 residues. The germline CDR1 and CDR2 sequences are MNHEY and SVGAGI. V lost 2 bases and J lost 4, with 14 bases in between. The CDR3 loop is CASSYEGGARTEAFF. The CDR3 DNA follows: TGTGCCAGCAGTTACGAGGGGGGGGCCCGCACTGAAGCTTTCTTT.

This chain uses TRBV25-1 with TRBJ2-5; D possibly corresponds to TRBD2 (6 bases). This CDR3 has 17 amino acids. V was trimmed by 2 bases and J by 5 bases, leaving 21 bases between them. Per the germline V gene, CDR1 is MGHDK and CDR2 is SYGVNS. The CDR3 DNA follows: TGTGCCAGCAGTGAAGACCCCACTTGGGGGGTGGAGGAGACCCAGTACTTC. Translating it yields CASSEDPTWGVEETQYF.

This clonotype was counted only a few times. The CDR3 here is CASSVASQPYNEQFF. Here the CDR3 DNA reads TGTGCCAGCAGCGTAGCTTCCCAACCCTACAATGAGCAGTTCTTC. The chain is built from TRBV9 and TRBJ2-1; D call uncertain. Germline assignment: CDR1 SGDLS and CDR2 YYNGEE. Trimming stripped 0 bases from V and 2 bases from J, with 9 bases between. This CDR3 contains 15 residues.

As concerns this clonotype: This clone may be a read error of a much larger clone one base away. CDR3 bases: TGTGCCAGCAGCTCTCAGAGGGACAGGAAAGGCCCAACTAATGAAAAACTGTTTTTT. Amino acid sequence: CASSSQRDRKGPTNEKLFF. This chain links TRBV7-3 with TRBJ1-4; 8 bases match TRBD1. The CDR3 spans 19 residues. The junction had 13 bases not matched to a gene; V was cut back by 4 bases and J by 0 bases. Per germline, CDR1 SGHTA and CDR2 FQGTGA.

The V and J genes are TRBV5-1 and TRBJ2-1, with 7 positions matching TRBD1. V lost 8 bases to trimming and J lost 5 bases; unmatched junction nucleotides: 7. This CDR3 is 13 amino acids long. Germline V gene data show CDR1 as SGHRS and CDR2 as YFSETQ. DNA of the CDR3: TGCGCCAGTCAGGGGGACCACCACAATGAGCAGTTCTTC. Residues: CASQGDHHNEQFF.

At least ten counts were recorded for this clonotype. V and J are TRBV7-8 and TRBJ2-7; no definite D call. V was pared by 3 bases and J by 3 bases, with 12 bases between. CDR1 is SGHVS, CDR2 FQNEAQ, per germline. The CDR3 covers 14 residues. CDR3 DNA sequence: TGTGCCAGCAGCTTTCCCGCGACAAGCTACGAGCAGTACTTC. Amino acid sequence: CASSFPATSYEQYF.

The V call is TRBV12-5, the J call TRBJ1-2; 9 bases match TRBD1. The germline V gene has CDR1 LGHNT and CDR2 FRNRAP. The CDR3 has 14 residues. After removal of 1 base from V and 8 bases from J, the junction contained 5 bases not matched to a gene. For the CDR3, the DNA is TGTGCTAGTGGTTTGGAGGGACAGGGTTACGGCTACACCTTC. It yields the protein CASGLEGQGYGYTF.

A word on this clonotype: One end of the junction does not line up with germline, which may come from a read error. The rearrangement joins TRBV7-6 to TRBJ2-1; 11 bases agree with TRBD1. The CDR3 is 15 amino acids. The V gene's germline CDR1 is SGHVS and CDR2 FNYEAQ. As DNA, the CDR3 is TGTGCCAGAAGCCCAACGGGACAGGGGGGACTAGAGCCGTTCTTC. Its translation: CARSPTGQGGLEPFF.

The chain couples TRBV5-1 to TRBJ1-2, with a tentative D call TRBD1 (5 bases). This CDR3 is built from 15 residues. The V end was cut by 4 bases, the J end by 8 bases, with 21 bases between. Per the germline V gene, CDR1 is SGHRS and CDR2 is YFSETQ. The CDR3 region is CASSPRGTDYLGYTF. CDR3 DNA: TGCGCCAGCAGCCCGCGCGGGACGGATTATCTAGGCTACACCTTC. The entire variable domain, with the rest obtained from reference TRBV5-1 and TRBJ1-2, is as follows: KAGVTQTPRYLIKTRGQQVTLSCSPISGHRSVSWYQQTPGQGLQFLFEYFSETQRNKGNFPGRFSGRQFSNSRSEMNVSTLELGDSALYLCASSPRGTDYLGYTFGSGTRLTVV.

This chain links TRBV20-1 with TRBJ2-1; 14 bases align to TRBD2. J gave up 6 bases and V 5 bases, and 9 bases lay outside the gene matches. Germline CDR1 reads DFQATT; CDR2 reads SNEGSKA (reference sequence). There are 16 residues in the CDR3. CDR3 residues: CSAPRGTSGGSNEQFF. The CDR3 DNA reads TGCAGTGCTCCCCGCGGGACTAGCGGGGGAAGCAATGAGCAGTTCTTC.

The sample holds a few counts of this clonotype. The CDR3 region is CASSTRQGLNTEAFF. CDR3 DNA: TGTGCCAGCAGTACCCGACAGGGCTTAAACACTGAAGCTTTCTTT. The chain is built from TRBV2 and TRBJ1-1, with 7 bases matching TRBD1. The CDR3 is made up of 15 amino acids. J gave up 2 bases and V 5 bases, and 8 bases lay outside the gene matches. Germline V gene sequence: CDR1 SNHLY, CDR2 FYNNEI.

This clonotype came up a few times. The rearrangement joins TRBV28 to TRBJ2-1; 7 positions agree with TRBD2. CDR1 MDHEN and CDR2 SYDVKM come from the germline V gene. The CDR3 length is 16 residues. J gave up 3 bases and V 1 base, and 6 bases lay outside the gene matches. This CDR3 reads CASSLLREGHYNEQFF. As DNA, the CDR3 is TGTGCCAGCAGTTTATTGAGGGAGGGCCACTACAATGAGCAGTTCTTC.

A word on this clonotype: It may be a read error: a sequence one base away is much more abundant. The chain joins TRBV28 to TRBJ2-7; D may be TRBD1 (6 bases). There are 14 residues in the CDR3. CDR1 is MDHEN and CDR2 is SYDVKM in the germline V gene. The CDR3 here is CGSSSGQTGYEQYF. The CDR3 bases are TGTGGCAGCAGTTCCGGACAGACGGGCTACGAGCAGTACTTC. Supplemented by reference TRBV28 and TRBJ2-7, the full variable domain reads DVKVTQSSRYLVKRTGEKVFLECVQDMDHENMFWYRQDPGLGLRLIYFSYDVKMKEKGDIPEGYSVSREKKERFSLILESASTNQTSMYLCGSSSGQTGYEQYFGPGTRLTVT.